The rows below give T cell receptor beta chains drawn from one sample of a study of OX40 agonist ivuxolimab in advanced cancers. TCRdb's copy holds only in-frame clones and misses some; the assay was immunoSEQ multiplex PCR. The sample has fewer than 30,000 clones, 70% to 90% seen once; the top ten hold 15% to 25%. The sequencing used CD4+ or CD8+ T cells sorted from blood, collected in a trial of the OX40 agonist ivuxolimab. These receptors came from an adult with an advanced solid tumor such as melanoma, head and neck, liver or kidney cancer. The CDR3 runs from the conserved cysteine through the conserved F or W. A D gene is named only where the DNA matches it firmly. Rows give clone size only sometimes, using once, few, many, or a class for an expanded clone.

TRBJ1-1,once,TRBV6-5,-,CASSYSSGNMNTEAFF,TGTGCCAGCAGTTACTCGTCAGGGAACATGAACACTGAAGCTTTCTTT
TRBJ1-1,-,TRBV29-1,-,CSVVAGTGTEAFF,TGCAGCGTTGTGGCAGGGACGGGCACTGAAGCTTTCTTT
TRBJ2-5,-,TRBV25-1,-,CASSSGLKPGQETQYF,TGTGCCAGCAGTTCTGGTCTCAAACCCGGACAAGAGACCCAGTACTTC
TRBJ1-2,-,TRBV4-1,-,CASSQEGFPELAYGYTF,TGCGCCAGCAGCCAAGAAGGGTTTCCTGAGTTGGCCTATGGCTACACCTTC
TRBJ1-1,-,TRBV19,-,CASSIPPAGKVSFF,TGTGCCAGTAGCATCCCCCCAGCTGGGAAGGTATCTTTCTTT
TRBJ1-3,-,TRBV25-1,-,CASSFSGGDTIYF,TGTGCCAGCAGTTTTTCGGGGGGGGACACCATATATTTT
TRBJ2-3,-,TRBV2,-,CASSESGPYTDTQYF,TGTGCCAGCAGTGAAAGCGGACCCTACACAGATACGCAGTATTTT
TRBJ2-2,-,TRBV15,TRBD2,CATSWLAGSGELFF,TGTGCCACCAGCTGGTTAGCGGGAAGCGGGGAGCTGTTTTTT
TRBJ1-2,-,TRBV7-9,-,CASSLVGGDRVYGYTF,TGTGCCAGCAGCTTAGTCGGCGGCGACAGAGTCTATGGCTACACCTTC
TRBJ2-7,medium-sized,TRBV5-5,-,CASSLVGIGYEQYF,TGTGCCAGCAGCTTGGTCGGGATTGGGTACGAGCAGTACTTC
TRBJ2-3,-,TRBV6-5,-,CASSYSILLTTDTQYF,TGTGCCAGCAGTTACTCGATACTGCTAACCACAGATACGCAGTATTTT
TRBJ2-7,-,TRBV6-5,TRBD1,CASKPGQGYEQYF,TGTGCCAGCAAACCGGGACAGGGCTACGAGCAGTACTTC
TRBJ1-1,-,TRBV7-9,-,CASSLGGGAETEAFF,TGTGCCAGCAGCTTAGGTGGGGGGGCTGAAACTGAAGCTTTCTTT
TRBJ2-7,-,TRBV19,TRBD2,CASSIGLARPLGEQYF,TGTGCCAGTAGTATCGGACTAGCGAGACCCCTCGGCGAGCAGTACTTC
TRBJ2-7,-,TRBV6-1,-,CASSVGVEDYEQYF,TGTGCCAGCAGTGTAGGGGTGGAGGACTACGAGCAGTACTTC
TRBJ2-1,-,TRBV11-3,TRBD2,CASSSTSGRVYNEQFF,TGTGCCAGCAGCTCGACTAGCGGGAGGGTCTACAATGAGCAGTTCTTC
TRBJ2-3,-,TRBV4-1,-,CASSPWTGGTQYF,TGCGCCAGCAGCCCTTGGACGGGTGGTACGCAGTATTTT
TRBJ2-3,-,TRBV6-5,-,CASSYRLDSTDTQYF,TGTGCCAGCAGTTACCGTTTGGACAGCACAGATACGCAGTATTTT